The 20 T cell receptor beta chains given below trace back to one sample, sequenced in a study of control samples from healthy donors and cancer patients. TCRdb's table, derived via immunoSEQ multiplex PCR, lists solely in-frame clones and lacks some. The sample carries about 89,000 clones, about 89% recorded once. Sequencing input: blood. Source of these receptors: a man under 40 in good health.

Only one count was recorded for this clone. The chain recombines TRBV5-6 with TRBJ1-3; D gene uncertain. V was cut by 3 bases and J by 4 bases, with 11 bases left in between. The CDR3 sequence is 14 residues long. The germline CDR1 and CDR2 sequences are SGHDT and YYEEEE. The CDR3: CASSYTGPGNTIYF. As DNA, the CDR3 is TGTGCCAGCAGCTATACCGGGCCCGGAAACACCATATATTTT.

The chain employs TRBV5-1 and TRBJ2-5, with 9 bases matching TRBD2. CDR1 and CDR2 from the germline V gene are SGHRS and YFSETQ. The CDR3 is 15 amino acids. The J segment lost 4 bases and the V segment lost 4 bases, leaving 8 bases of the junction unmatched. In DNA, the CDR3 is TGCGCCAGCAGCCCGCGGGGGGGCTCCCGAGAGACCCAGTACTTC. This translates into CASSPRGGSRETQYF.

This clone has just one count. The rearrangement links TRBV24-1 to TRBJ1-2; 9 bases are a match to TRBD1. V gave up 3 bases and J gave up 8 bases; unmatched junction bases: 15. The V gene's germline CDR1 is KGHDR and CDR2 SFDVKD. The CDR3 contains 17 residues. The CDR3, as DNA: TGTGCCACCAGTGATACCCAGGGACAGGGAGAGCCCCTAGGCTACACCTTC. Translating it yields CATSDTQGQGEPLGYTF.

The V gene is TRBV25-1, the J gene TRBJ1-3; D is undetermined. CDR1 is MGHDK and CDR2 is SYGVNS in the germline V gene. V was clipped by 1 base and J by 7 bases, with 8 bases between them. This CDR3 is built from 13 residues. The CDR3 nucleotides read TGTGCCAGCAGTGAATTTGAAGGTAACACCATATATTTT. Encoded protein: CASSEFEGNTIYF.

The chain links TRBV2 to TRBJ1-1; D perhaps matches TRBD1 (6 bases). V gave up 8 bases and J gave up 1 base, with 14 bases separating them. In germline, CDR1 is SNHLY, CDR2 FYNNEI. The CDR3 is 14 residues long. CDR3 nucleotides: TGTGCCAGCTACCGAACAGGGTGGAACACTGAAGCTTTCTTT. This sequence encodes CASYRTGWNTEAFF. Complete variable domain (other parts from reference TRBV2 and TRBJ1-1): EPEVTQTPSHQVTQMGQEVILRCVPISNHLYFYWYRQILGQKVEFLVSFYNNEISEKSEIFDDQFSVERPDGSNFTLKIRSTKLEDSAMYFCASYRTGWNTEAFFGQGTRLTVV.

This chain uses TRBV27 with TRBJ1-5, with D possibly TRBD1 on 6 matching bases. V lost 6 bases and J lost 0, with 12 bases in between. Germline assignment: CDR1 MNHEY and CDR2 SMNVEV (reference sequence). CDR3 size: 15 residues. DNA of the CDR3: TGTGCCAGCAGCCCGACAGGAAATAGCAATCAGCCCCAGCATTTT. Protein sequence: CASSPTGNSNQPQHF.

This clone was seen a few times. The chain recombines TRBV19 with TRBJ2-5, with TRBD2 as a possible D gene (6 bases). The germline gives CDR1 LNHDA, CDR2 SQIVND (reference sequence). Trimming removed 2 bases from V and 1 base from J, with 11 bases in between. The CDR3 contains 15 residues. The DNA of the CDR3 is TGTGCCAGTAGTATAATGCGGGGTGGCCAAGAGACCCAGTACTTC. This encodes CASSIMRGGQETQYF.

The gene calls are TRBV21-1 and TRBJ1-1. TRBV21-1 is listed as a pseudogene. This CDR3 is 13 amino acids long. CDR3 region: CASIPWGNTEAFF. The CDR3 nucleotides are TGTGCCAGCATCCCTTGGGGGAACACTGAAGCTTTCTTT.

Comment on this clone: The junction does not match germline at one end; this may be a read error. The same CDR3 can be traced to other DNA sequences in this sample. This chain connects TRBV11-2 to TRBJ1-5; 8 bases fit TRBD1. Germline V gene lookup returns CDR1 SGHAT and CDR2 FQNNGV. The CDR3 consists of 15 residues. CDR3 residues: CASSLGGQGNQPQHF. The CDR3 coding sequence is TGTGCCAGCAGCTTAGGAGGACAGGGCAATCAGCCTCAGCATTTT.

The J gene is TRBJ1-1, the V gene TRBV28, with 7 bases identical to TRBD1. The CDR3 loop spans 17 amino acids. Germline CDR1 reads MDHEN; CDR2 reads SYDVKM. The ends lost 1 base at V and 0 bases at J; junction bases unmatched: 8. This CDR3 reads CASSLSLPGGLNTEAFF. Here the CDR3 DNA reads TGTGCCAGCAGTTTATCGCTCCCAGGGGGGCTGAACACTGAAGCTTTCTTT. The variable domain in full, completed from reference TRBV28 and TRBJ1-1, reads DVKVTQSSRYLVKRTGEKVFLECVQDMDHENMFWYRQDPGLGLRLIYFSYDVKMKEKGDIPEGYSVSREKKERFSLILESASTNQTSMYLCASSLSLPGGLNTEAFFGQGTRLTVV.

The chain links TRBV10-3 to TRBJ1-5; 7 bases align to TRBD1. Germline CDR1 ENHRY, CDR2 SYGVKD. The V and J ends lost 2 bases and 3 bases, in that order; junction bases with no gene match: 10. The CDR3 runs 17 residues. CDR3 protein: CAISEAGAGGDNQPQHF. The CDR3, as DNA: TGTGCCATCAGTGAGGCGGGGGCAGGGGGGGACAATCAGCCCCAGCATTTT.

The CDR3 region has the DNA TGCGCCAGCAGCTTGGCCGGAGATACGCAGTATTTT. The encoded protein is CASSLAGDTQYF. The chain combines TRBV5-1 with TRBJ2-3, with D unresolved. Trimming took off 0 bases at V and 5 bases at J, with 4 bases between the two ends. From germline, CDR1 is SGHRS and CDR2 YFSETQ. The CDR3 is 12 residues long. Using reference TRBV5-1 and TRBJ2-3 for the parts outside the CDR3, the full variable domain is KAGVTQTPRYLIKTRGQQVTLSCSPISGHRSVSWYQQTPGQGLQFLFEYFSETQRNKGNFPGRFSGRQFSNSRSEMNVSTLELGDSALYLCASSLAGDTQYFGPGTRLTVL.

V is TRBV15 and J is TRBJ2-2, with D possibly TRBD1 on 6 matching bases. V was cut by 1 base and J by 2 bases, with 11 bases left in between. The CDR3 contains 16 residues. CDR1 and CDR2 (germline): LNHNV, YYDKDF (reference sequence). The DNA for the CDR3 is TGTGCCACCAGCAGAGGCCGACAGGCTAACACCGGGGAGCTGTTTTTT. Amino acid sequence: CATSRGRQANTGELFF.

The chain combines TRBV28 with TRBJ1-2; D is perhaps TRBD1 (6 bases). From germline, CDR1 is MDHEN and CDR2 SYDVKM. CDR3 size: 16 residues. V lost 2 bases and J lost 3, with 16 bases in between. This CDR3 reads CASSLGVGGGYYGYTF. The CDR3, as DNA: TGTGCCAGCAGTTTAGGCGTTGGGGGGGGCTACTATGGCTACACCTTC.

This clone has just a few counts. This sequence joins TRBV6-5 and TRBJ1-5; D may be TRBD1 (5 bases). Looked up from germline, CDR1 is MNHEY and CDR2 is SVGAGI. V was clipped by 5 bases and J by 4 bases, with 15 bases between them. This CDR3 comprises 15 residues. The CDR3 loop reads CASSQGPEGNQPQHF. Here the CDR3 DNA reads TGTGCCAGCAGTCAGGGCCCGGAGGGTAATCAGCCCCAGCATTTT.

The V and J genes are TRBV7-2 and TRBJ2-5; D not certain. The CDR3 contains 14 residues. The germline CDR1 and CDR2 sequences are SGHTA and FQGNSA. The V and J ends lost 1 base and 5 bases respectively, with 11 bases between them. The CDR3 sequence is CASSLGRLTETQYF. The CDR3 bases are TGTGCCAGCAGCTTAGGCAGATTGACGGAGACCCAGTACTTC.

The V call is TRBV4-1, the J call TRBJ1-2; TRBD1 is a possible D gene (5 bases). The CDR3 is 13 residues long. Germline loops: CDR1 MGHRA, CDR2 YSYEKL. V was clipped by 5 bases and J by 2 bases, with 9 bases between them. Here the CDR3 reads CASSSGTNYGYTF. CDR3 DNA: TGCGCCAGCAGCTCTGGGACGAACTATGGCTACACCTTC.

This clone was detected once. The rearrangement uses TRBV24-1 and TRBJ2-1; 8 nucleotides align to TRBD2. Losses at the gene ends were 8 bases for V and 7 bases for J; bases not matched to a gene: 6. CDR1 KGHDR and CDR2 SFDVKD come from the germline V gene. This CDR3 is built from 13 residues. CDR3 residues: CATTGGGRNEQFF. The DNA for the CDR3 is TGTGCCACCACGGGGGGGGGCAGGAATGAGCAGTTCTTC.

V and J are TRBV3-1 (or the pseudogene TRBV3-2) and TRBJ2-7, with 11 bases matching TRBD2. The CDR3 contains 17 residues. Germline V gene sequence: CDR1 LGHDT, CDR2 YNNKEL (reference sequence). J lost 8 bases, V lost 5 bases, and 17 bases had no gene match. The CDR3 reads CASSVDALGSGGAQQYV. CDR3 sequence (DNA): TGTGCCAGCAGCGTAGACGCCCTGGGTAGCGGGGGGGCCCAGCAGTACGTC.

The DNA of the CDR3 is TGTGCCAGCAGCCGACAGGGGGACTATGGCTACACCTTC. It yields the protein CASSRQGDYGYTF. The rearrangement joins TRBV5-6 to TRBJ1-2, with TRBD1 identical over 9 bases. The V and J ends lost 4 bases and 3 bases, in that order; junction bases with no gene match: 1. CDR1 and CDR2 from the germline V gene are SGHDT and YYEEEE. CDR3 length: 13 amino acids. Full variable domain (outside the CDR3, taken from reference TRBV5-6 and TRBJ1-2): DAGVTQSPTHLIKTRGQQVTLRCSPKSGHDTVSWYQQALGQGPQFIFQYYEEEERQRGNFPDRFSGHQFPNYSSELNVNALLLGDSALYLCASSRQGDYGYTFGSGTRLTVV.